The source of this T cell receptor (beta chain) is a study of blood T cell repertoires in COVID-19. Turning to the study itself: Acute-phase and convalescent COVID-19 samples originated in the United States, Italy and Spain. T cells, B-cell-depleted T cells, or PBMCs supplied cDNA or gDNA.

The germline V and J ends were trimmed by 1 base and 2 bases, with 8 bases remaining between them. Germline V lookup: CDR1 SGHTA, CDR2 FQGNSA. The CDR3 has 14 residues. Per the original methods: Reference gene primer amplification gave estimated nucleated cell counts. Sequenced by immunoSEQ multiplex PCR; TCRdb stores in-frame clones only, minus some. The D gene and trimming were derived from the DNA, and the V and J assignments and clone size from that table. The repertoire consists of around 78,000 clones, with 86% occurring once and the leading ten covering roughly 30%. Sequencing was done on a sample of peripheral blood. The chain recombines TRBV7-2 with TRBJ1-2, with D possibly matching TRBD1 (5 bases). The sequence came from a man between 50 and 59 years old with active or convalescent COVID-19. CDR3 sequence (DNA): TGTGCCAGCAGCTTAGGGGGCAGAAACTATGGCTACACCTTC. Translation gives CASSLGGRNYGYTF.